Shown below are 5 T cell receptor beta chains from a single sample sequenced in a study of blood T cell repertoires in COVID-19. Clones were sequenced by immunoSEQ multiplex PCR, and TCRdb holds only the in-frame ones, with some missing. The sample lists 90,000 to 120,000 clones; roughly 72% were seen once. Sample: peripheral blood. The receptors come from a man at least 80 years old with acute or convalescent COVID-19.

This clone has just a few counts. The V gene is TRBV6-5, the J gene TRBJ2-7; TRBD2 might be the D (5 bases). In germline, CDR1 is MNHEY, CDR2 SVGAGI. V lost 7 bases and J lost 3, with 7 bases in between. The CDR3 covers 11 residues. The CDR3 protein is CASTGNYEQYF. The DNA of the CDR3 is TGTGCCAGCACCGGGAACTACGAGCAGTACTTC.

V gene TRBV4-1 combines with J gene TRBJ1-4; 9 positions match TRBD1. The CDR3 is made up of 17 amino acids. Germline V gene data show CDR1 as MGHRA and CDR2 as YSYEKL. V dropped 3 bases and J dropped 10; count of bases not matched to a gene: 15. The CDR3: CASSQVTGGILPGKLFF. The CDR3 region has the DNA TGCGCCAGCAGCCAGGTGACAGGGGGAATCCTGCCTGGAAAACTGTTTTTT.

The gene calls are TRBV14 and TRBJ1-1, with TRBD1 as a possible D gene (6 bases). V was cut by 1 base and J by 4 bases, with 7 bases left in between. CDR1 SGHDN and CDR2 FVKESK come from the germline V gene. The CDR3 runs 13 residues. The CDR3 region has the DNA TGTGCCAGCAGCCAAGTCAGGGGCACTGAAGCTTTCTTT. This encodes CASSQVRGTEAFF.

This chain uses TRBV10-3 with TRBJ2-3; 9 bases line up with TRBD2. The CDR3 totals 15 residues. Germline V gene sequence: CDR1 ENHRY, CDR2 SYGVKD. V gave up 6 bases and J gave up 1 base; unmatched junction bases: 5. Here the CDR3 reads CAIRGSSGGTDTQYF. CDR3 nucleotides: TGTGCCATCAGAGGCTCTAGCGGGGGCACAGATACGCAGTATTTT.

The rearrangement joins TRBV29-1 to TRBJ2-3, with TRBD2 identical over 12 bases. The CDR3 is 17 amino acids. V was pared by 1 base and J by 7 bases, with 12 bases of the junction left unmatched. Germline-derived CDR1 and CDR2 are SQVTM and ANQGSEA. The CDR3 spells CSVEVGLAGLPINTQYF. For the CDR3, the DNA is TGCAGCGTTGAAGTGGGACTAGCGGGCCTCCCTATAAATACGCAGTATTTT.